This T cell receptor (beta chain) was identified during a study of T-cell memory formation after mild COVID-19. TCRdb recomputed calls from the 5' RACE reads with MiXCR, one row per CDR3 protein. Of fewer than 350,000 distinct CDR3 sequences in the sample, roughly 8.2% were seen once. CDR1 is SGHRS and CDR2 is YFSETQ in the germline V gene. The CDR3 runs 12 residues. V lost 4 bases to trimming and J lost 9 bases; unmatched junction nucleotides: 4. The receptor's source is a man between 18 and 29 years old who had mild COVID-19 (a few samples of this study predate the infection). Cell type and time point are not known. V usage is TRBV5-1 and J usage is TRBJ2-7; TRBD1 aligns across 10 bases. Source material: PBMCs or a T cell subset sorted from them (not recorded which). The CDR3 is CASSAGQGGQYF. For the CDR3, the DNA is TGCGCCAGCAGCGCCGGACAGGGGGGGCAGTACTTC.